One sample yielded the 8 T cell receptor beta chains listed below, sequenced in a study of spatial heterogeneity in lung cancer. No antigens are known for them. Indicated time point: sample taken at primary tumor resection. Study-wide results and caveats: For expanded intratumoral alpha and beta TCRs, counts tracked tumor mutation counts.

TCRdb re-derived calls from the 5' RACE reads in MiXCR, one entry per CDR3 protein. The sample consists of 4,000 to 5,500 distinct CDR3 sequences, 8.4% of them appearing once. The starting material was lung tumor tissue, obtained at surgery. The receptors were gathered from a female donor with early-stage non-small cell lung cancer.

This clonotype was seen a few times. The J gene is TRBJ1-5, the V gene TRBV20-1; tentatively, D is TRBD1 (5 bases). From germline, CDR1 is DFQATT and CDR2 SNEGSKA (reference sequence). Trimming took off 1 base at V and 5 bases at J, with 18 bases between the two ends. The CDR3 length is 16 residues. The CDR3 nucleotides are TGCAGTGCTAGAGGATATACTTGGCAGGGCTATCAGCCCCAGCATTTT. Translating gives CSARGYTWQGYQPQHF.

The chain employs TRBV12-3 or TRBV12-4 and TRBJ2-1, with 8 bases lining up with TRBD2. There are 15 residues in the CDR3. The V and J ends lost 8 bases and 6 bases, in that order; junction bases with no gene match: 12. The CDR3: CASRKAGGVINEQFF. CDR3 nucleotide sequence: TGTGCCAGCCGGAAAGCCGGGGGGGTAATCAATGAGCAGTTCTTC.

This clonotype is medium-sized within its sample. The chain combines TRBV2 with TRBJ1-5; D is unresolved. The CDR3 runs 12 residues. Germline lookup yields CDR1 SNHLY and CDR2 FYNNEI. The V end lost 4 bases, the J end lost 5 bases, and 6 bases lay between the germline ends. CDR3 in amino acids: CASSGDHQPQHF. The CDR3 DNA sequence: TGTGCCAGCAGTGGCGATCATCAGCCCCAGCATTTT.

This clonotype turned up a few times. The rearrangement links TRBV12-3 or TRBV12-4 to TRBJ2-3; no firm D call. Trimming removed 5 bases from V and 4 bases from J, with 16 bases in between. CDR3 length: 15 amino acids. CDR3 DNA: TGTGCCAGCAGTCCGCGGCGAGCTCGTGCAGATACGCAGTATTTT. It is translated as CASSPRRARADTQYF.

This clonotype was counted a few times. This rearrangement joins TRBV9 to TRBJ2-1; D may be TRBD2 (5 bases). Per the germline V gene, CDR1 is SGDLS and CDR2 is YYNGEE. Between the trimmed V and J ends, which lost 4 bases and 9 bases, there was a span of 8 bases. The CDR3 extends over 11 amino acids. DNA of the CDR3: TGTGCCAGCAGCCCAGGAGGTGAGCAGTTCTTC. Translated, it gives CASSPGGEQFF.

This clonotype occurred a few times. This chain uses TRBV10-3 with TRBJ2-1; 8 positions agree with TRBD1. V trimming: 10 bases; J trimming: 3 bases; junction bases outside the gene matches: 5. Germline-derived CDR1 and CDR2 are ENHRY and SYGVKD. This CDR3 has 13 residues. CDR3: CASLDRDYNEQFF. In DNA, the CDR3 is TGTGCCAGCCTGGACAGGGACTACAATGAGCAGTTCTTC.

The CDR3 protein is CASSHFGQGGDTQYF. As DNA, the CDR3 is TGTGCCAGCAGCCACTTTGGACAGGGTGGGGATACGCAGTATTTT. This chain links TRBV14 with TRBJ2-3; TRBD1 aligns across 8 bases. V gave up 3 bases and J gave up 6 bases; unmatched junction bases: 8. The CDR3 totals 15 residues. Germline values: CDR1 SGHDN, CDR2 FVKESK.

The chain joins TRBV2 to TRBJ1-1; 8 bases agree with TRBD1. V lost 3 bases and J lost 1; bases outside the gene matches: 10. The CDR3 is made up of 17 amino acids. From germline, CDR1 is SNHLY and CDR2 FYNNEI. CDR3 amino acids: CASSDPGAGGPNTEAFF. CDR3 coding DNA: TGTGCCAGCAGTGACCCTGGGGCAGGGGGCCCGAACACTGAAGCTTTCTTT.